This TCR beta chain was profiled in a study of shared clonotypes between healthy human individuals. Germline V gene lookup returns CDR1 MNHNS and CDR2 SASEGT. V lost 3 bases and J lost 3, with 6 bases in between. This CDR3 is 12 amino acids long. Concerning this clone itself: The same CDR3 can be traced to other DNA sequences in this sample.

Each subset's genomic DNA was split evenly across several immunoSEQ plates. For sorted subsets, approximately 0.2 ug DNA per replicate equaled roughly 29,000 T cell genomes. The table came from immunoSEQ multiplex PCR; TCRdb's copy has only in-frame clones and leaves some out. In the table there are 2 million to 2.5 million clones, 85% to 95% of which are singletons. The chain recombines TRBV6-1 with TRBJ2-7, with D maybe TRBD1 (5 bases). This TCR was sampled from a man younger than 35 in good health. Some clones in this sample may be carry-over from other donors' samples. Sequenced material: naive CD4+ T cells from PBMCs. Subset defined: CD45RA+ positively selected. The CDR3 sequence: CASSETVYEQYF. In nucleotides, the CDR3 is TGTGCCAGCAGTGAGACAGTCTACGAGCAGTACTTC.